The 25 T cell receptor beta chains reported below all come from one sample, sequenced in a study of OX40 agonist ivuxolimab in advanced cancers. Sequenced by immunoSEQ multiplex PCR; TCRdb stores in-frame clones only, minus some. The table includes fewer than 60,000 clones, roughly three quarters detected once. Here the sequenced sample was CD4+ or CD8+ T cells sorted from blood, taken in a trial of the OX40 agonist ivuxolimab. These receptors were obtained from an adult with an advanced solid tumor such as melanoma, head and neck, liver or kidney cancer.

V is TRBV6-6 and J is TRBJ2-7; a possible D gene is TRBD1 (6 bases). V lost 5 bases, J lost 1 base, and 12 bases lay in between. There are 14 residues in the CDR3. Germline assignment: CDR1 MNHNY and CDR2 SVGAGI (reference sequence). CDR3: CASSRQDLSYEQYF. In DNA, the CDR3 is TGTGCCAGCAGTAGACAGGACCTATCCTACGAGCAGTACTTC.

The V call is TRBV4-1, the J call TRBJ1-2; D is unclear. Germline V gives CDR1 MGHRA, CDR2 YSYEKL. The CDR3 length is 15 residues. V lost 1 base, J lost 3 bases, and 12 bases lay in between. CDR3 bases: TGCGCCAGCAGCCAAGTCTTACGTGCTGACTATGGCTACACCTTC. This encodes CASSQVLRADYGYTF.

V usage is TRBV2 and J usage is TRBJ2-5, with unresolved D. The J call may be incorrect, as the DNA end agrees better with TRBJ2-7. This CDR3 region has 13 residues. In germline, CDR1 is SNHLY, CDR2 FYNNEI. In DNA form, the CDR3 reads TGTGCCAGCAGGCGGCTAAGCTCCTACGAGCAGTACTTC. Translation gives CASRRLSSYEQYF.

For the CDR3, the DNA is TGTGCCATCAGTGCCCGGACTAGCGGGATCTCAGATACGCAGTATTTT. Encoded protein: CAISARTSGISDTQYF. V usage is TRBV10-3 and J usage is TRBJ2-3; TRBD2 matches 12 bases. Germline trimming cut 4 bases from V and 4 bases from J; bases unmatched to any gene: 6. This CDR3 has 16 amino acids. Germline CDR1 ENHRY, CDR2 SYGVKD.

The rearrangement joins TRBV6-6 to TRBJ1-2; D possibly corresponds to TRBD1 (5 bases). V was trimmed by 5 bases and J by 5 bases, leaving 12 bases between them. CDR1 and CDR2 from the germline V gene are MNHNY and SVGAGI (reference sequence). This CDR3 comprises 13 residues. In nucleotides, the CDR3 is TGTGCCAGCAGTCCCCGGGACGGTTATGGCTACACCTTC. It codes for CASSPRDGYGYTF.

This chain connects TRBV19 to TRBJ1-2; a possible D gene is TRBD1 (5 bases). The CDR3 is 16 residues long. Trimming pared 5 bases from V and 4 bases from J, leaving 20 bases between. Germline V CDR1 and CDR2: LNHDA, SQIVND (reference sequence). CDR3 protein: CASSPQGGIIPYGYTF. In nucleotides, the CDR3 is TGTGCCAGTAGTCCTCAGGGAGGGATAATCCCCTATGGCTACACCTTC.

This rearrangement joins TRBV18 to TRBJ2-3; 8 nucleotides align to TRBD2. Per germline, CDR1 KGHSH and CDR2 LQKENI. The CDR3 has 16 residues. The J segment lost 0 bases and the V segment lost 6 bases, leaving 8 bases of the junction unmatched. The CDR3 bases are TGTGCCAGCTCGACTACTAGCGGCACTAGCACAGATACGCAGTATTTT. Amino acids: CASSTTSGTSTDTQYF. Filled out from reference TRBV18 and TRBJ2-3, the complete variable domain reads NAGVMQNPRHLVRRRGQEARLRCSPMKGHSHVYWYRQLPEEGLKFMVYLQKENIIDESGMPKERFSAEFPKEGPSILRIQQVVRGDSAAYFCASSTTSGTSTDTQYFGPGTRLTVL.

The chain joins TRBV14 to TRBJ2-3, with 9 bases lining up with TRBD2. Per the germline V gene, CDR1 is SGHDN and CDR2 is FVKESK. Trimming removed 0 bases from V and 3 bases from J; junction bases left unmatched: 7. The CDR3 runs 17 residues. CDR3 sequence (DNA): TGTGCCAGCAGCCAAGATCAAGCGGGGGGAAGGACAGATACGCAGTATTTT. Translation: CASSQDQAGGRTDTQYF.

The rearrangement uses TRBV7-2 and TRBJ2-3; a possible D gene is TRBD2 (5 bases). The CDR3 length is 15 residues. V shed 2 bases and J shed 2 bases, with 11 bases lying between them. Germline CDR1 SGHTA, CDR2 FQGNSA. Here the CDR3 reads CASSLRHGVTDTQYF. CDR3 coding DNA: TGTGCCAGCAGCTTAAGGCACGGGGTCACAGATACGCAGTATTTT.

The chain couples TRBV18 to TRBJ1-5; unclear D gene. CDR3 size: 13 residues. V lost 2 bases and J lost 0, with 2 bases in between. Germline lookup yields CDR1 KGHSH and CDR2 LQKENI. CDR3 in amino acids: CASSPYSNQPQHF. The CDR3 bases are TGTGCCAGCTCACCATATAGCAATCAGCCCCAGCATTTT.

This clone appeared once. As DNA, the CDR3 is TGTGCCAGTAGTATCTCCAGCCGTGGCTACGAGCAGTACTTC. This encodes CASSISSRGYEQYF. The V call is TRBV19, the J call TRBJ2-7; D gene ambiguous. CDR1 and CDR2 (germline): LNHDA, SQIVND (reference sequence). CDR3 length: 14 residues. Trimming cost V 3 bases and J 3 bases, with 12 bases left between them.

This rearrangement joins TRBV5-1 to TRBJ2-7, with no clear D. The V gene lost 0 bases and the J gene lost 0 bases, with 10 bases spanning the gap. The CDR3 is 15 amino acids. Germline loops: CDR1 SGHRS, CDR2 YFSETQ. The CDR3 reads CASSLGTLSSYEQYF. In DNA, the CDR3 is TGCGCCAGCAGCTTGGGCACTCTGAGCTCCTACGAGCAGTACTTC.

CDR3 region: CASSLGASSYNEQFF. The CDR3 coding sequence is TGTGCCAGCAGCTTAGGCGCGAGCTCCTACAATGAGCAGTTCTTC. This rearrangement joins TRBV7-7 to TRBJ2-1; D unresolved. V was shortened by 1 base and J by 0 bases, with 7 bases between the two germline ends. The CDR3 covers 15 residues. The germline V gene has CDR1 SSHAT and CDR2 FNYEAQ (reference sequence).

The chain carries TRBV7-3 and TRBJ2-7; TRBD2 matches 7 bases. CDR3 length: 14 residues. Germline assignment: CDR1 SGHTA and CDR2 FQGTGA. V lost 5 bases to trimming and J lost 2 bases; unmatched junction nucleotides: 6. CDR3 nucleotides: TGTGCCAGCAGCCCTGGGAGGGCGGCCTACGAGCAGTACTTC. Translation: CASSPGRAAYEQYF.

The rearrangement uses TRBV19 and TRBJ2-3; possibly TRBD1 for D (5 bases). In germline, CDR1 is LNHDA, CDR2 SQIVND (reference sequence). Trimming cost V 3 bases and J 9 bases, with 19 bases left between them. CDR3 length: 15 amino acids. CDR3 in amino acids: CASSIGLEPQGTQYF. As DNA, the CDR3 is TGTGCCAGTAGTATTGGTTTGGAGCCCCAGGGAACGCAGTATTTT.

The chain combines TRBV28 with TRBJ2-1, with 13 bases identical to TRBD2. This CDR3 comprises 16 residues. CDR1 MDHEN and CDR2 SYDVKM come from the germline V gene. The V and J ends lost 4 bases and 7 bases, in that order; junction bases with no gene match: 7. CDR3 sequence reads: CASSSWTSGSRNEQFF. CDR3 coding DNA: TGTGCCAGCAGTTCATGGACTAGCGGGAGTCGGAATGAGCAGTTCTTC. The full variable domain, its missing parts supplied by reference TRBV28 and TRBJ2-1, is DVKVTQSSRYLVKRTGEKVFLECVQDMDHENMFWYRQDPGLGLRLIYFSYDVKMKEKGDIPEGYSVSREKKERFSLILESASTNQTSMYLCASSSWTSGSRNEQFFGPGTRLTVL.

This clone was recorded a few times. The chain has TRBV27 and TRBJ1-4; D call uncertain. The germline CDR1 and CDR2 sequences are MNHEY and SMNVEV (reference sequence). V gave up 6 bases and J gave up 10 bases, with 18 bases separating them. This CDR3 is 14 amino acids long. The CDR3 region is CASSRTHNARKLFF. In DNA, the CDR3 is TGTGCCAGCAGCCGCACCCACAACGCCCGAAAACTGTTTTTT.

This chain connects TRBV14 to TRBJ1-2; D unresolved. Germline V gives CDR1 SGHDN, CDR2 FVKESK. The germline V and J ends were trimmed by 1 base and 1 base, with 4 bases remaining between them. This CDR3 is built from 13 residues. This chain's CDR3 is CASSQGFNYGYTF. CDR3 nucleotide sequence: TGTGCCAGCAGCCAAGGGTTTAACTATGGCTACACCTTC.

The CDR3 spells CATRHLAAITQYF. The CDR3 region has the DNA TGTGCCACCAGACACCTCGCGGCCATTACGCAGTATTTT. V gene TRBV15 combines with J gene TRBJ2-3; no definite D call. Germline CDR1 reads LNHNV; CDR2 reads YYDKDF (reference sequence). The ends were cut back, 6 bases at V and 8 bases at J, with 15 bases in the middle. The CDR3 has 13 amino acids.

The chain is built from TRBV15 and TRBJ2-3; no firm D call. Per the germline V gene, CDR1 is LNHNV and CDR2 is YYDKDF (reference sequence). This CDR3 contains 14 residues. V was trimmed by 0 bases and J by 3 bases, leaving 7 bases between them. CDR3 DNA sequence: TGTGCCACCAGCAGAGATTTCGGGACAGATACGCAGTATTTT. This translates into CATSRDFGTDTQYF.

Only a few counts were recorded for this clone. The chain joins TRBV5-4 to TRBJ2-3, with TRBD2 matching over 13 bases. Germline CDR1 SGHNT, CDR2 YYREEE (reference sequence). After removal of 4 bases from V and 2 bases from J, the junction contained 7 bases not matched to a gene. This CDR3 has 17 amino acids. The CDR3 reads CASSHGTSGVNTDTQYF. CDR3 bases: TGTGCCAGCAGCCACGGGACTAGCGGGGTAAACACAGATACGCAGTATTTT.

This rearrangement joins TRBV6-1 to TRBJ2-7; 9 bases map to TRBD1. The CDR3 loop spans 16 amino acids. Germline V gene lookup returns CDR1 MNHNS and CDR2 SASEGT. V lost 3 bases, J lost 2 bases, and 8 bases stayed unmatched. In DNA, the CDR3 is TGTGCCAGCAGTGAGGGAACAGGGGGCATCCCCTACGAGCAGTACTTC. This codes for CASSEGTGGIPYEQYF.

The V gene is TRBV7-8, the J gene TRBJ1-1; TRBD1 aligns across 7 bases. CDR1 and CDR2 (germline): SGHVS, FQNEAQ. V lost 1 base to trimming and J lost 4 bases; unmatched junction nucleotides: 0. This CDR3 spans 13 amino acids. The CDR3 DNA reads TGTGCCAGCAGCTTAGGACAGGGCACTGAAGCTTTCTTT. Its protein product is CASSLGQGTEAFF. Full variable domain (remainder filled in from reference TRBV7-8 and TRBJ1-1): GAGVSQSPRYKVAKRGQDVALRCDPISGHVSLFWYQQALGQGPEFLTYFQNEAQLDKSGLPSDRFFAERPEGSVSTLKIQRTQQEDSAVYLCASSLGQGTEAFFGQGTRLTVV.

The rearrangement uses TRBV11-2 and TRBJ2-5; 11 bases agree with TRBD2. Looked up from germline, CDR1 is SGHAT and CDR2 is FQNNGV. The CDR3 has 18 amino acids. Trimming took 3 bases from V and 7 from J; bases not matched to a gene: 16. The CDR3 is CASSFLAGGLMGGSTQYF. The CDR3 nucleotides are TGTGCCAGCAGCTTTCTAGCGGGAGGCCTAATGGGGGGATCGACCCAGTACTTC.

The gene calls are TRBV2 and TRBJ1-2; D is ambiguous. There are 13 residues in the CDR3. The V and J ends lost 5 bases and 8 bases respectively, with 15 bases between them. Germline CDR1 is SNHLY and CDR2 is FYNNEI. This chain's CDR3 is CASSLGPAGGYTF. Here the CDR3 DNA reads TGTGCCAGCAGTCTCGGCCCGGCCGGGGGCTACACCTTC.